This paragraph reports one TCR beta chain. The CDR3 consists of 11 residues. Trimming took off 6 bases at V and 8 bases at J, with 8 bases between the two ends. This record comes from a study of blood T cell repertoires in COVID-19. Sequencing used immunoSEQ multiplex PCR; TCRdb keeps in-frame clones, though not all of them. The profile shows some 65,000 clones, roughly 86% of them singletons. The sequence came from a middle-aged man with COVID-19, enrolled during active disease. The rearrangement joins TRBV12-3 or TRBV12-4 to TRBJ2-4; possibly TRBD2 for D (6 bases). Material: peripheral blood. CDR3 amino acids: CASSPGDIQYF. CDR3 DNA: TGTGCCAGCAGCCCGGGGGACATTCAGTACTTC.